The rows below give T cell receptor beta chains drawn from one sample of a study of patients and donors after allogeneic stem cell transplantation. Each CDR3 protein is one row after TCRdb ran MiXCR on the RT-PCR reads. Of roughly 230,000 distinct CDR3 sequences in the sample, around 14% were seen once. Material for sequencing was blood, either unsorted or a sorted T cell fraction (not recorded which). These receptors all come from a human donor who was either an allogeneic HSCT recipient or a stem cell or donor lymphocyte infusion donor (not recorded which). It is not recorded whose cells these are; they may come from a transplant donor. Both conserved end residues are part of each CDR3. A D gene is named only where the DNA matches it firmly. Where a row states a size, it is once, few, many or the class of an expanded clone; other rows omit it.

size: few
J: TRBJ2-2
D: TRBD1
V: TRBV19
CDR3: CASRQGAGTGELFF
DNA: TGTGCCAGTCGACAGGGCGCCGGCACCGGGGAGCTGTTTTTT

size: -
J: TRBJ1-2
D: -
V: TRBV6-5
CDR3: CASSPGWYGYTF
DNA: TGTGCCAGCAGTCCCGGGTGGTATGGCTACACCTTC

size: few
J: TRBJ2-6
D: -
V: TRBV9
CDR3: CASSPHTASGANVLTF
DNA: TGTGCCAGCAGCCCGCACACCGCATCTGGGGCCAACGTCCTGACTTTC

size: once
J: TRBJ1-1
D: TRBD1
V: TRBV30
CDR3: CAWSGQGRNTEAFF
DNA: TGTGCCTGGAGTGGACAGGGGCGAAACACTGAAGCTTTCTTT

size: many
J: TRBJ2-5
D: -
V: TRBV7-2
CDR3: CASSLRRGETQYF
DNA: TGTGCCAGCAGCTTAAGGCGGGGAGAGACCCAGTACTTC

size: many
J: TRBJ1-1
D: -
V: TRBV27
CDR3: CASSLRVDTEAFF
DNA: TGTGCCAGCAGTTTAAGGGTGGACACTGAAGCTTTCTTT

size: -
J: TRBJ2-1
D: TRBD1
V: TRBV3-1
CDR3: CASSPGQRNEQFF
DNA: TGTGCCAGCAGCCCGGGACAGCGAAATGAGCAGTTCTTC

size: many
J: TRBJ2-7
D: TRBD2
V: TRBV30
CDR3: CAWSAGLAGYEQYF
DNA: TGTGCCTGGAGTGCAGGGCTAGCGGGCTACGAGCAGTACTTC

size: few
J: TRBJ1-4
D: -
V: TRBV3-1
CDR3: CASSPGDNGVEKLFF
DNA: TGTGCCAGCAGCCCTGGGGACAACGGGGTGGAAAAACTGTTTTTT

size: -
J: TRBJ2-5
D: -
V: TRBV6-2/TRBV6-3
CDR3: CASRRARTYGAQYF
DNA: TGTGCCAGCAGGCGGGCCAGGACGTATGGGGCCCAGTACTTC

size: many
J: TRBJ2-2
D: TRBD1
V: TRBV5-1
CDR3: CASSVDRGDTGELFF
DNA: TGCGCCAGCAGCGTGGACAGGGGCGACACCGGGGAGCTGTTTTTT

size: -
J: TRBJ1-6
D: -
V: TRBV5-1
CDR3: CASSLDAGINSPLHF
DNA: TGCGCCAGCAGCTTGGATGCAGGGATTAATTCACCCCTCCACTTT

size: many
J: TRBJ1-2
D: -
V: TRBV2
CDR3: CASSEGILYGYTF
DNA: TGTGCCAGCAGTGAGGGGATCCTATATGGCTACACCTTC

size: many
J: TRBJ2-3
D: TRBD2
V: TRBV5-1
CDR3: CASGSGRGGTDTQYF
DNA: TGCGCCAGCGGCTCCGGCCGGGGGGGCACAGATACGCAGTATTTT

size: few
J: TRBJ1-4
D: -
V: TRBV5-6
CDR3: CASSLVTGNEKLFF
DNA: TGTGCCAGCAGCTTGGTAACAGGAAATGAAAAACTGTTTTTT

size: -
J: TRBJ2-5
D: TRBD1
V: TRBV6-1
CDR3: CASSVGQTQETQYF
DNA: TGTGCCAGCAGTGTGGGACAGACCCAAGAGACCCAGTACTTC